These T cell receptor beta chains were read from a single sample in a study of T cells expressing NK-cell markers. TCRdb re-called the 5' RACE reads and gives one entry per CDR3 protein, without DNA. The sample includes about 260,000 distinct CDR3 sequences. Sequenced sample: blood T cells: a sorted CD56 or NKG2C T cell subset, CD4+ or CD8+ T cells, or bulk PBMC T cells (not recorded which). Source of these receptors: a man aged 18 to 35 in good health. The CDR3 runs from the conserved cysteine through the conserved F or W. Fields, in order: V gene, J gene, CDR3 protein.

TRBV3-1	TRBJ2-2	CASSQDGRGTGELFF
TRBV6-1	TRBJ2-1	CASSGISGTYNEQFF
TRBV20-1	TRBJ2-7	CSARTGVPRNEQYF
TRBV12-3/TRBV12-4	TRBJ2-2	CASSLKGPGSGELFF
TRBV20-1	TRBJ1-6	CSARDRRFHSPLHF
TRBV10-3	TRBJ2-5	CAISEAHGETQYF
TRBV2	TRBJ2-3	CASSDDSIDTQYF
TRBV29-1	TRBJ2-7	CSVVASGRVPYEQYF
TRBV24-1	TRBJ2-2	CATKRGGGTGELFF
TRBV7-9	TRBJ2-2	CASSLAKGTGELFF
TRBV6-1	TRBJ1-2	CASEGQNYGYTF
TRBV16	TRBJ1-1	CASSPSTGVAFF
TRBV29-1	TRBJ2-2	CSVEGPYRTGELFF
TRBV5-6	TRBJ2-1	CASREREGSYNEQFF
TRBV7-9	TRBJ1-1	CASTYRGGAVDEAFF
TRBV29-1	TRBJ2-5	CSVEGLHKETQYF
TRBV20-1	TRBJ2-5	CSASGLYQETQYF
TRBV6-1	TRBJ2-5	CASSLAGPYQETQYF
TRBV5-1	TRBJ1-3	CASSSADIGNTIYF
TRBV6-1	TRBJ2-3	CASSRLGGRGTDTQYF
TRBV5-1	TRBJ1-1	CASSRGQGKNTEAFF
TRBV6-2/TRBV6-3	TRBJ1-5	CASRSSGTGHQPQHF
TRBV18	TRBJ2-6	CASSPLGTSGIPGANVLTF
TRBV14	TRBJ2-2	CASSPGLARPFNTGELFF
TRBV9	TRBJ2-2	CASSVSTGGVGELFF
TRBV7-9	TRBJ1-6	CASRQDRIGNSPLHF
TRBV6-6	TRBJ2-2	CASTYLETGELFF
TRBV24-1	TRBJ2-1	CATRAAGGPEEQFF
TRBV12-3/TRBV12-4	TRBJ2-7	CASSQFSSGSIYEQYF
TRBV29-1	TRBJ2-7	CSVYYRVGVGYEQYF
TRBV20-1	TRBJ2-1	CSAPASGRARSGEQFF
TRBV15	TRBJ1-1	CATTLGGSTEAFF
TRBV14	TRBJ2-7	CASSPGTGSFEQYF
TRBV20-1	TRBJ2-1	CSASLREGLNEQFF
TRBV5-1	TRBJ1-1	CASSPSPNTQNTEAFF
TRBV7-3	TRBJ2-2	CASSFAQGAGELFF
TRBV27	TRBJ2-1	CASSLTSGGNYNEQFF
TRBV6-5	TRBJ2-2	CASSPPPPGELFF
TRBV27	TRBJ2-3	CASSPGVRTDTQYF
TRBV12-3/TRBV12-4	TRBJ2-2	CASSPGTLTGELFF
TRBV6-5	TRBJ2-7	CASSSSRTHYEQYF
TRBV5-1	TRBJ1-1	CASSLASSLENTEAFF
TRBV10-3	TRBJ2-3	CAIRSRTDTDTQYF
TRBV12-3/TRBV12-4	TRBJ2-3	CASSLGWTGPDTQYF
TRBV10-1	TRBJ2-2	CASSERGTGGRELFF
TRBV20-1	TRBJ2-3	CSAARVGGGTDTQYF